A single sample is the source of the 13 T cell receptor beta chains below, sequenced in a study of T cell responses to AZD1222 COVID-19 vaccine. The table came from immunoSEQ multiplex PCR; TCRdb's copy has only in-frame clones and leaves some out. This table holds 120,000 or so clones, over 75% found once. The specimen comprised peripheral blood, sampled on day 0 of AZD1222 vaccination. The receptors originated from an adult in good health.

The rearrangement uses TRBV19 and TRBJ2-5; a possible D gene is TRBD1 (6 bases). The CDR3 covers 14 residues. CDR1 and CDR2 (germline): LNHDA, SQIVND (reference sequence). V was clipped by 6 bases and J by 5 bases, with 16 bases between them. As DNA, the CDR3 is TGTGCCAGTAGCCGGGCCAGGGGCCGGGAGACCCAGTACTTC. Translation: CASSRARGRETQYF. Complete variable domain (other parts from reference TRBV19 and TRBJ2-5): DGGITQSPKYLFRKEGQNVTLSCEQNLNHDAMYWYRQDPGQGLRLIYYSQIVNDFQKGDIAEGYSVSREKKESFPLTVTSAQKNPTAFYLCASSRARGRETQYFGPGTRLLVL.

A single count supports this clone. This rearrangement joins TRBV19 to TRBJ2-7, with D hard to call. This CDR3 comprises 14 residues. V was pared by 6 bases and J by 6 bases, with 18 bases between. Germline V gene sequence: CDR1 LNHDA, CDR2 SQIVND (reference sequence). The CDR3 region has the DNA TGTGCCAGTAGAACGACCCAATCCACTGGCGAGCAGTACTTC. Protein sequence: CASRTTQSTGEQYF.

This clone was found a few times. The chain has TRBV5-4 and TRBJ1-1; D not resolved. This CDR3 has 13 amino acids. V was cut by 2 bases and J by 1 base, with 6 bases left in between. Germline values: CDR1 SGHNT, CDR2 YYREEE (reference sequence). CDR3 in DNA: TGTGCCAGCAGCTTTAATACGAACACTGAAGCTTTCTTT. This codes for CASSFNTNTEAFF.

V and J are TRBV28 and TRBJ2-6; the D gene is possibly TRBD2 (5 bases). V shed 7 bases and J shed 2 bases, with 18 bases lying between them. The CDR3 has 17 amino acids. Germline loops: CDR1 MDHEN, CDR2 SYDVKM. CDR3 sequence: CASTSFHGGAGANVLTF. The CDR3 DNA sequence: TGTGCCAGCACCTCCTTCCACGGAGGAGCTGGGGCCAACGTCCTGACTTTC.

The chain employs TRBV5-1 and TRBJ1-6, with D maybe TRBD1 (5 bases). CDR3 size: 15 residues. Germline assignment: CDR1 SGHRS and CDR2 YFSETQ. Trimming shortened V by 4 bases and J by 7 bases, and 15 bases separated the two germline ends. CDR3 DNA: TGCGCCAGCAGCCTGGAGGCAGGGACCAATTCACCCCTCCACTTT. It encodes CASSLEAGTNSPLHF.

The chain links TRBV5-1 to TRBJ1-2; D remains unclear. The CDR3 consists of 12 residues. The germline V gene has CDR1 SGHRS and CDR2 YFSETQ. Trimming stripped 1 base from V and 9 bases from J, with 10 bases between. The CDR3 DNA reads as TGCGCCAGCAGCTTGTGGACCGGGCGCTACACCTTC. This translates into CASSLWTGRYTF.

The chain combines TRBV7-7 with TRBJ2-1; tentative D call: TRBD1 (6 bases). V lost 5 bases and J 7 bases, leaving 12 bases between the germline ends. The CDR3 loop spans 13 amino acids. Germline values: CDR1 SSHAT, CDR2 FNYEAQ (reference sequence). In DNA form, the CDR3 reads TGTGCCAGCAGCCCTAACAGGGATAATGAGCAGTTCTTC. It specifies CASSPNRDNEQFF. Looking up the rest from reference TRBV7-7 and TRBJ2-1 gives the full variable domain: GAGVSQSPRYKVTKRGQDVTLRCDPISSHATLYWYQQALGQGPEFLTYFNYEAQPDKSGLPSDRFSAERPEGSISTLTIQRTEQRDSAMYRCASSPNRDNEQFFGPGTRLTVL.

The sample holds one count of this clone. This sequence joins TRBV7-2 and TRBJ1-1; D is perhaps TRBD1 (6 bases). Germline-derived CDR1 and CDR2 are SGHTA and FQGNSA. This CDR3 comprises 16 residues. V lost 5 bases and J lost 4, with 20 bases in between. CDR3 amino acids: CASSQAKVGGVTEAFF. The CDR3 DNA is TGTGCCAGCAGCCAAGCCAAGGTTGGGGGCGTCACTGAAGCTTTCTTT.

The table lists this clone with a count of one. This rearrangement joins TRBV9 to TRBJ1-3; D unresolved. Germline CDR1 is SGDLS and CDR2 is YYNGEE. The CDR3 extends over 11 amino acids. Trimming removed 2 bases from V and 7 bases from J, with 4 bases in between. The CDR3 sequence: CASSVGNTIYF. CDR3 coding DNA: TGTGCCAGCAGCGTTGGGAACACCATATATTTT.

This clone was counted between two and nine times. V usage is TRBV6-5 and J usage is TRBJ1-2; D not resolved. The CDR3 loop spans 14 amino acids. V was trimmed by 6 bases and J by 4 bases, leaving 15 bases between them. Per germline, CDR1 MNHEY and CDR2 SVGAGI. In DNA, the CDR3 is TGTGCCAGCAGCCCGGGCCTCGACCCCTATGGCTACACCTTC. It translates to CASSPGLDPYGYTF.

The rearrangement links TRBV3-1 (or the pseudogene TRBV3-2) to TRBJ1-1; D call uncertain. The V end lost 1 base, the J end lost 0 bases, and 12 bases lay between the germline ends. The germline V gene has CDR1 LGHDT and CDR2 YNNKEL (reference sequence). The CDR3 contains 16 residues. The CDR3 DNA is TGTGCCAGCAGCCAAGCGGCAGGTTTCATGAACACTGAAGCTTTCTTT. This gives the protein CASSQAAGFMNTEAFF.

This clone was observed a single time. This chain connects TRBV28 to TRBJ2-3; 7 nucleotides align to TRBD1. This CDR3 contains 18 residues. V was clipped by 6 bases and J by 1 base; unmatched bases: 16. Germline V lookup: CDR1 MDHEN, CDR2 SYDVKM. As DNA, the CDR3 is TGTGCCAGCAGCCCTGGACAGGATTTCCCCCCCCGCACAGATACGCAGTATTTT. This codes for CASSPGQDFPPRTDTQYF.

The rearrangement uses TRBV10-3 and TRBJ2-2; D gene uncertain. Germline V gene lookup returns CDR1 ENHRY and CDR2 SYGVKD. V was cut by 3 bases and J by 9 bases, with 20 bases left in between. The CDR3 is 16 amino acids. The CDR3 bases are TGTGCCATCAGTGATTGGGTAGCAAGAGGTCACCGGGAGCTGTTTTTT. Translation: CAISDWVARGHRELFF.